The source of this T cell receptor (beta chain) is a study of T cell changes during pregnancy in multiple sclerosis. The CDR3 covers 16 residues. Germline V gene data show CDR1 as MNHNY and CDR2 as SVGAGI (reference sequence). V was shortened by 0 bases and J by 0 bases, with 9 bases between the two germline ends. The assay was immunoSEQ multiplex PCR, and TCRdb's table has in-frame clones only and misses some. The sample lists 55,000 to 75,000 clones; under 95% were seen once. The receptor was isolated from a female donor with multiple sclerosis, enrolled in a pregnancy study. Material: CD8+ T cells from peripheral blood mononuclear cells, obtained in the second trimester of pregnancy. The chain is built from TRBV6-6 and TRBJ2-1; D might be TRBD2 (5 bases). The CDR3 loop is CASSYSLSGSYNEQFF. CDR3 sequence (DNA): TGTGCCAGCAGTTACTCACTAAGCGGCTCCTACAATGAGCAGTTCTTC.